This T cell receptor beta chain was identified during a study of metastatic and nonmetastatic thyroid tumors. For the study at large: Peripheral blood and tumor or nodule samples from malignant and benign thyroid patients were compared.

As handled by the study authors: Built for papillary thyroid cancer, a distant-metastasis classifier drew on CDR3 differences across clinicopathological groups. TCRdb ran MiXCR on the PCR reads. None of the V and J calls come from the authors' own analysis; TCRdb made them. The table includes about 24,000 clones, 20% to 25% detected once. Ahead of thyroid surgery, no patient had received treatment of any kind. The table lists this clone with a count of one. Its antigen is unknown. Without the conserved terminal phenylalanine or tryptophan, this CDR3 likely stems from a read error. V was clipped by 4 bases and J by 0 bases, with 10 bases between them. This CDR3 comprises 14 residues. Germline V gene lookup returns CDR1 MNHEY and CDR2 SVGEGT. Whole-study findings and limits: Compared with benign nodules, malignant thyroid tumors were reported to have significantly higher TCR beta diversity in both blood and tumor.

This clonotype was obtained from a male donor with papillary thyroid cancer or a benign thyroid nodule (not recorded which). Some clones in this sample may be carry-over from other donors' samples. This chain links TRBV6-2 or TRBV6-3 with TRBJ2-7, with D possibly called TRBD1 or TRBD2 (5 bases each). The sequenced material came from blood. The CDR3 DNA is TGTGCCAGCAGTTGGGGGACCCTCTCCTACGAGCAGTACAAC. It encodes CASSWGTLSYEQYN.